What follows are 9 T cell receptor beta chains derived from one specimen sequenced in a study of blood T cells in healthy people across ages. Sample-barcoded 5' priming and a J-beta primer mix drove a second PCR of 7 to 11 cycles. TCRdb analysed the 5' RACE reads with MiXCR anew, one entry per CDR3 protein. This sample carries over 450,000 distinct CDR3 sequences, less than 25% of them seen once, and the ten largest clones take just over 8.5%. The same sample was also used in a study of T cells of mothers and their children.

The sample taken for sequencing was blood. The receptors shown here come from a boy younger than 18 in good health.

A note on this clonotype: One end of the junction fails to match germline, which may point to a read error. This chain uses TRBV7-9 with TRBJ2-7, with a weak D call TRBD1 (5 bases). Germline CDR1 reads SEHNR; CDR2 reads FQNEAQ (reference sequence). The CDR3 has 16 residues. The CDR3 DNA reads TGTGTCAGCACCCTCCTTGGTGCAGGGAACTCCTACGAGCAGTACTTC. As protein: CVSTLLGAGNSYEQYF.

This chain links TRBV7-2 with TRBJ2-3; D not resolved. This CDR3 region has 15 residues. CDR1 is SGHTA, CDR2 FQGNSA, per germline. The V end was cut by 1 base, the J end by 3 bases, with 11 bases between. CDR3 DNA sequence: TGTGCCAGCAGCTTAGGTCCCCCCATGACAGATACGCAGTATTTT. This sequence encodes CASSLGPPMTDTQYF. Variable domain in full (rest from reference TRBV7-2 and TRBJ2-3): GAGVSQSPSNKVTEKGKDVELRCDPISGHTALYWYRQSLGQGLEFLIYFQGNSAPDKSGLPSDRFSAERTGGSVSTLTIQRTQQEDSAVYLCASSLGPPMTDTQYFGPGTRLTVL.

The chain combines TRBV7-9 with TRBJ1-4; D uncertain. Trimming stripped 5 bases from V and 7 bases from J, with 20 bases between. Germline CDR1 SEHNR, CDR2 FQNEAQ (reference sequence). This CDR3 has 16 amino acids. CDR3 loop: CASSALDPAWAEKLFF. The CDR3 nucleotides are TGTGCCAGCAGCGCGCTCGACCCAGCGTGGGCTGAAAAACTGTTTTTT.

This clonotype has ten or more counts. The CDR3 is CASSRDRSNSPLHF. CDR3 nucleotide sequence: TGTGCCAGCAGTCGGGACAGGAGTAATTCACCCCTCCACTTT. The gene calls are TRBV27 and TRBJ1-6; TRBD1 agrees at 8 bases. J gave up 6 bases and V 5 bases, and 3 bases lay outside the gene matches. The V gene's germline CDR1 is MNHEY and CDR2 SMNVEV (reference sequence). This CDR3 comprises 14 residues.

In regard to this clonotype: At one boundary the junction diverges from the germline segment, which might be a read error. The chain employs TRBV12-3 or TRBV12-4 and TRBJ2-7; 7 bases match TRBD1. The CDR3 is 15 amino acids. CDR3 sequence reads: CVSSFLGTEVYEQYF. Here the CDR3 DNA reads TGTGTCAGCAGTTTTCTGGGGACAGAGGTATACGAGCAGTACTTC.

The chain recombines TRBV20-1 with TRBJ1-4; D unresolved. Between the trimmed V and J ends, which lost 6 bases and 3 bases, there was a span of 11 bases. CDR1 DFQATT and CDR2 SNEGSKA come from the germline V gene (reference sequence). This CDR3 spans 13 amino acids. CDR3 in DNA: TGCAGTGCCCGGAGTATTGCTAATGAAAAACTGTTTTTT. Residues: CSARSIANEKLFF.

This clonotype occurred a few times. CDR3 sequence reads: CASSLVAEYYNEQFF. In DNA form, the CDR3 reads TGCGCCAGCAGCTTGGTGGCAGAATATTACAATGAGCAGTTCTTC. The rearrangement joins TRBV5-1 to TRBJ2-1; no firm D call. CDR1 and CDR2 (germline): SGHRS, YFSETQ. V was trimmed by 0 bases and J by 4 bases, leaving 11 bases between them. The CDR3 consists of 15 residues.

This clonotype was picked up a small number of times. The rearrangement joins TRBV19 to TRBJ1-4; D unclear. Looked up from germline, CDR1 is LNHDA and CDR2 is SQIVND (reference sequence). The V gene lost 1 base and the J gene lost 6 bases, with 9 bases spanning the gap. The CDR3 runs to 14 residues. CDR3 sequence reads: CASSIVYGDEKLFF. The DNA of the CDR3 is TGTGCCAGTAGTATAGTGTACGGCGATGAAAAACTGTTTTTT.

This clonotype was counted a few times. Written as DNA, the CDR3 is TGTGCCAGCAGCTTACTACAGGGTGGCGGGGAGCTGTTTTTT. Translation gives CASSLLQGGGELFF. The chain joins TRBV7-3 to TRBJ2-2; D may be TRBD1 (6 bases). The germline V and J ends were trimmed by 2 bases and 7 bases, with 11 bases remaining between them. Germline-derived CDR1 and CDR2 are SGHTA and FQGTGA. The CDR3 has 14 residues.